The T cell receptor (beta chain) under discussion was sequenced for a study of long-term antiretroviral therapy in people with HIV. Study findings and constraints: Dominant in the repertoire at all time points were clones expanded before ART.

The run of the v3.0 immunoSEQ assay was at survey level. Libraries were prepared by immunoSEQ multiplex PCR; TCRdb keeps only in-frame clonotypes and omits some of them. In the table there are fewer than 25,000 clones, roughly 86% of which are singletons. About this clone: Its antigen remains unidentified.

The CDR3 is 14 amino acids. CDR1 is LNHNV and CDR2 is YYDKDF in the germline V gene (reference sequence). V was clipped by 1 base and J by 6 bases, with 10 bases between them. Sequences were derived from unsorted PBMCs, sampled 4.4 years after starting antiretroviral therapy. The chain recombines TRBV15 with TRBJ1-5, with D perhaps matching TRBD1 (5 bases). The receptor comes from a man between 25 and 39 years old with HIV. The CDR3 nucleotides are TGTGCCACCAGCAGAGGGGGGGAAAGTCAGCCCCAGCATTTT. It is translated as CATSRGGESQPQHF.